The 9 T cell receptor beta chains reported below all come from one sample, sequenced in a study of blood T cell repertoires in COVID-19. The protocol was immunoSEQ multiplex PCR, while the TCRdb copy is restricted to in-frame clones and leaves out a portion. This sample has 150,000 to 200,000 clones; around 80% occur once, and the top ten carry around 5.9%. Sequenced input: PBMCs or T cells enriched from blood (not recorded which). These receptors all come from a man aged 40-55 years who had recovered from COVID-19.

J is TRBJ2-7 and V is TRBV19, with 7 bases lining up with TRBD1. With 6 bases clipped from V and 5 bases from J, the junction kept 16 bases outside the gene matches. Per germline, CDR1 LNHDA and CDR2 SQIVND (reference sequence). This CDR3 spans 16 amino acids. The CDR3 DNA sequence: TGTGCCAGTAGACTAACAGGGGCCTCGAGGGGTAACGAGCAGTACGTC. It yields the protein CASRLTGASRGNEQYV.

This sequence joins TRBV27 and TRBJ1-1, with 7 bases identical to TRBD1. The length of the CDR3 is 15 residues. The ends lost 4 bases at V and 6 bases at J; junction bases unmatched: 11. CDR1 is MNHEY and CDR2 is SMNVEV in the germline V gene (reference sequence). The CDR3 here is CASSSSERGLAEAFF. As DNA, the CDR3 is TGTGCCAGCAGTTCGTCGGAGAGGGGGCTGGCTGAAGCTTTCTTT.

In DNA form, the CDR3 reads TGCGCCAGCAGCTTGGTAGGGGCTAATGAAAAACTGTTTTTT. As protein: CASSLVGANEKLFF. V is TRBV5-1 and J is TRBJ1-4; D perhaps matches TRBD1 (5 bases). V was cut by 0 bases and J by 3 bases, with 6 bases left in between. The CDR3 contains 14 residues. The germline CDR1 and CDR2 sequences are SGHRS and YFSETQ.

This sequence joins TRBV11-2 and TRBJ1-5; maybe TRBD1 (6 bases). This CDR3 is 15 amino acids long. The germline CDR1 and CDR2 sequences are SGHAT and FQNNGV. V shed 1 base and J shed 2 bases, with 9 bases lying between them. CDR3 sequence: CASSLGGQGNQPQHF. In DNA, the CDR3 is TGTGCCAGCAGCTTAGGGGGGCAGGGCAATCAGCCCCAGCATTTT.

CDR3 residues: CASRGGAAEYGYTF. The CDR3 DNA reads TGTGCCAGTAGGGGGGGTGCGGCGGAGTATGGCTACACCTTC. The genes are TRBV19 and TRBJ1-2, with a possible D match to TRBD1 (5 bases). Germline CDR1 is LNHDA and CDR2 is SQIVND (reference sequence). This CDR3 is built from 14 residues. Trimming cost V 6 bases and J 5 bases, with 16 bases left between them.

The genes are TRBV18 and TRBJ1-1; 9 bases line up with TRBD1. V dropped 3 bases and J dropped 7; count of bases not matched to a gene: 3. The CDR3 runs to 13 residues. Germline-derived CDR1 and CDR2 are KGHSH and LQKENI. The CDR3 bases are TGTGCCAGCTCACCGGACAGGGGAGATGAAGCTTTCTTT. It translates to CASSPDRGDEAFF.

In its sample, this clone was seen many times. The genes are TRBV9 and TRBJ2-3, with D perhaps TRBD2 (5 bases). The CDR3 is 16 amino acids. CDR1 is SGDLS, CDR2 YYNGEE, per germline. Trimming shortened V by 0 bases and J by 4 bases, and 15 bases separated the two germline ends. The CDR3: CASSVAGGLGADTQYF. CDR3 in DNA: TGTGCCAGCAGCGTAGCAGGCGGGCTTGGCGCAGATACGCAGTATTTT.

The chain uses TRBV7-8 and TRBJ1-6; perhaps TRBD1 as D (6 bases). CDR1 is SGHVS and CDR2 is FQNEAQ in the germline V gene. The ends were cut back, 5 bases at V and 0 bases at J, with 11 bases in the middle. This CDR3 region has 16 residues. The CDR3 loop reads CASSHGQSSYNSPLHF. The CDR3 DNA follows: TGTGCCAGCAGCCATGGACAGAGCTCCTATAATTCACCCCTCCACTTT.

Ten or more counts support this clone. The chain links TRBV3-1 (or the pseudogene TRBV3-2) to TRBJ1-1; D remains ambiguous. Trimming took 4 bases from V and 4 from J, leaving 13 bases between them. Germline V lookup: CDR1 LGHDT, CDR2 YNNKEL (reference sequence). This CDR3 spans 14 amino acids. The CDR3 DNA follows: TGTGCCAGCAGCCTCGGACTAGTGGGCACTGAAGCTTTCTTT. The encoded protein is CASSLGLVGTEAFF.